This TCR beta chain was profiled in a study of OX40 agonist ivuxolimab in advanced cancers. Whole-study context: Therapy given before enrollment (anti-PD-1, anti-PD-L1 or anti-CTLA-4) was allowed, and around 44% had some.

Libraries were prepared by immunoSEQ multiplex PCR; TCRdb keeps only in-frame clonotypes and omits some of them. The sample shows tens of thousands of clones, 88% of them seen only once. Prior autoimmune disease or systemic immunosuppression barred patients. V was cut by 10 bases and J by 2 bases, with 12 bases left in between. CDR1 is MDHEN, CDR2 SYDVKM, per germline. CDR3 size: 12 residues. The gene calls are TRBV28 and TRBJ2-7; D is uncertain. Sequences were derived from CD4+ or CD8+ T cells sorted from blood, sampled in a trial of the OX40 agonist ivuxolimab. The receptor was isolated from an adult with an advanced solid tumor such as melanoma, head and neck, liver or kidney cancer. The CDR3 is CATRSFTYEQYF. The DNA of the CDR3 is TGTGCCACCCGATCGTTTACCTACGAGCAGTACTTC.